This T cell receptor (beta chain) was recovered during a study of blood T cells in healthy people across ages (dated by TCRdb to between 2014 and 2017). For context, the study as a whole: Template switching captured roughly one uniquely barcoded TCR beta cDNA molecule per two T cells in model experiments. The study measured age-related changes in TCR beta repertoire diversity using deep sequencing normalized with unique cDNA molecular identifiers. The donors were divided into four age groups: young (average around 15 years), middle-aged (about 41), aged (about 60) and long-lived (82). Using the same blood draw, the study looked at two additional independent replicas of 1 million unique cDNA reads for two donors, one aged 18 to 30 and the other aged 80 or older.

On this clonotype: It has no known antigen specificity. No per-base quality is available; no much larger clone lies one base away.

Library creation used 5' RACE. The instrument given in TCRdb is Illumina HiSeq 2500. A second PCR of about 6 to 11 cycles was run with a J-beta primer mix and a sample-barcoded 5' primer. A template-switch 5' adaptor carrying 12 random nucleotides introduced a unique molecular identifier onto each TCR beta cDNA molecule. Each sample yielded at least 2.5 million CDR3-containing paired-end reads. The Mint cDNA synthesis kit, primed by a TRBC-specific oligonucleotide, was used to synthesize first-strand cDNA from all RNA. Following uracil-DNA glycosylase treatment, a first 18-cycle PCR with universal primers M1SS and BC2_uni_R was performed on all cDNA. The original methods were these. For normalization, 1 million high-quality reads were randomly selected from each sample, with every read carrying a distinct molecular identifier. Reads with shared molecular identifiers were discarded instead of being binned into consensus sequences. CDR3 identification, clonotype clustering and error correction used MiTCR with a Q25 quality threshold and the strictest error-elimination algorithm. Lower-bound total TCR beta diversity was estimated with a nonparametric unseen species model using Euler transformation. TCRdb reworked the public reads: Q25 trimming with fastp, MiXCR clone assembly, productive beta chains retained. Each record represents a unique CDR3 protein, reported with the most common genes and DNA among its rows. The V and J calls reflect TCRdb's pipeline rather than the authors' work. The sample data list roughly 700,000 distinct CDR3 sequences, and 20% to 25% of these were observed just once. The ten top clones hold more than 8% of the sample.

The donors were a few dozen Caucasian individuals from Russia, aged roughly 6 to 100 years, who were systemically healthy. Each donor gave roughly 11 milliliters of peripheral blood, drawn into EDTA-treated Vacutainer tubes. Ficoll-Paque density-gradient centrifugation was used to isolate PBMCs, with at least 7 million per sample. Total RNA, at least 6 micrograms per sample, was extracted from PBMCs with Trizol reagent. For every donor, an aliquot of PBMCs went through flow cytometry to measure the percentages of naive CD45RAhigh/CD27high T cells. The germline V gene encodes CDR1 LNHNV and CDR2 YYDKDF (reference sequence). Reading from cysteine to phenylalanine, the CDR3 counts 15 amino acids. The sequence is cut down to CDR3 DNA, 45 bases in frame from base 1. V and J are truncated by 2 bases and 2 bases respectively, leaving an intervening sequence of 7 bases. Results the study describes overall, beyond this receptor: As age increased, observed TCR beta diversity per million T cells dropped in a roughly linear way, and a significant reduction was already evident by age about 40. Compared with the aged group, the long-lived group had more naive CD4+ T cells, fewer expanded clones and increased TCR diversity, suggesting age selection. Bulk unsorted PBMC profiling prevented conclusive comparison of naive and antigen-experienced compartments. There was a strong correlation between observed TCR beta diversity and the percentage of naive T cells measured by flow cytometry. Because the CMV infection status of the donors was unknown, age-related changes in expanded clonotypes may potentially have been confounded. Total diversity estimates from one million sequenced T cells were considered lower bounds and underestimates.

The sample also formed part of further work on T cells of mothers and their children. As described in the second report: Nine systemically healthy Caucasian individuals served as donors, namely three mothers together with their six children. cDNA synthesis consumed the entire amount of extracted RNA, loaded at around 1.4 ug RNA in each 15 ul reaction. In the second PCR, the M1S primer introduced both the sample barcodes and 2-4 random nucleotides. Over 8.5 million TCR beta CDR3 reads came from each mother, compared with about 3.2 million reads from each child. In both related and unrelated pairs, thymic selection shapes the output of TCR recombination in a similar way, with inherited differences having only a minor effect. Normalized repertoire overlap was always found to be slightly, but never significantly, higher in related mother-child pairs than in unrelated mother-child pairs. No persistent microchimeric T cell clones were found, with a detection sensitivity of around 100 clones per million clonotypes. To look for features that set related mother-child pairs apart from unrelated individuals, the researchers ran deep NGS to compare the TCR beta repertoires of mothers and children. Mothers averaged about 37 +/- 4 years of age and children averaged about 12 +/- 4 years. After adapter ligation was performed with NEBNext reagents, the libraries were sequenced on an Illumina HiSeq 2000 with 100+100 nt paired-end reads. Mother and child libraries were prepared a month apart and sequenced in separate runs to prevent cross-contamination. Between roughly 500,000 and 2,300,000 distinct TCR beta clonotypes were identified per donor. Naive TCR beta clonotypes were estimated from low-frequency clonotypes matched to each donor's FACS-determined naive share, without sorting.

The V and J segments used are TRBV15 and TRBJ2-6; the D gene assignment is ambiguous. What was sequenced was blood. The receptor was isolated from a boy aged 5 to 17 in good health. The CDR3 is CATSRTDPGANVLTF. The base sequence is TGTGCCACCAGCAGAACGGATCCTGGGGCCAACGTCCTGACTTTC. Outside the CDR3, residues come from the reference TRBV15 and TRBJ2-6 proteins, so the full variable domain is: DAMVIQNPRYQVTQFGKPVTLSCSQTLNHNVMYWYQQKSSQAPKLLFHYYDKDFNNEADTPDNFQSRRPNTSFCFLDIRSPGLGDTAMYLCATSRTDPGANVLTFGAGSRLTVL.